This T cell receptor beta chain is from a study of T cell responses to AZD1222 COVID-19 vaccine. Germline CDR1 reads SSHAT; CDR2 reads FNYEAQ (reference sequence). V trimming: 5 bases; J trimming: 1 base; junction bases outside the gene matches: 5. The length of the CDR3 is 15 residues. Profiling relied on immunoSEQ multiplex PCR, and the TCRdb table lists in-frame clones only, not all of them. The sample lists some 86,000 clones, around 84% occurring once. Details on this clone: Its antigen is not known.

The study's findings and limits: Per reports, nearly half of all spike-specific TCRs target regions that are unmutated in variants. Only after the peak T cell response were repertoires sampled. Donors were chiefly white British, with a greater number of females, and clonal diversity was perhaps underestimated. Spike-specific TCR breadth and depth went up after people got two AZD1222 doses.

This receptor was taken from an adult in good health. The sample in question was peripheral blood, obtained on day 0 of AZD1222 vaccination. The rearrangement joins TRBV7-7 to TRBJ2-1; 7 bases are shared with TRBD2. CDR3 sequence: CASSQGLTSYNEQFF. CDR3 DNA sequence: TGTGCCAGCAGCCAGGGACTAACATCCTACAATGAGCAGTTCTTC.